This T cell receptor beta chain comes out of a study of blood T cells in healthy people across ages (dated by TCRdb to the mid-2010s). Looking at the study overall: Template switching captured roughly one uniquely barcoded TCR beta cDNA molecule per two T cells in model experiments. To avoid experimental bias, donors of different ages were randomly spread across the sequencing lanes. Donors were grouped into four age groups: young (average 16 years), middle-aged (roughly 38), aged (around 60) and long-lived (around 80). Age-related changes in TCR beta repertoire diversity were measured in the study by deep sequencing normalized with unique cDNA molecular identifiers. Using the same blood draw, the study looked at two additional independent replicas of 1 million unique cDNA reads for two donors, one aged 18 to 29 and the other aged 80 or older.

This clonotype appeared a few times. Its antigen is still unknown. Per-base qualities were not stored, and no clone one base away is much larger. The research as a whole found: Observed TCR beta diversity per million T cells fell roughly linearly with age, and a significant reduction was already apparent by age approximately 40. Because the CMV infection status of the donors was unknown, age-related changes in expanded clonotypes may potentially have been confounded. Estimates of total diversity based on one million sequenced T cells were regarded as lower bounds and as underestimates. A strong correlation was found between observed TCR beta diversity and the percentage of naive T cells measured by flow cytometry. Compared with the aged group, the long-lived group had more naive CD4+ T cells, fewer expanded clones and increased TCR diversity, suggesting age selection. Conclusive comparison of naive and antigen-experienced compartments was prevented by the profiling of bulk unsorted PBMCs.

The roughly 39 donors, aged about 6 to 90 years, were systemically healthy Caucasian individuals from Russia. Roughly 9.5 milliliters of peripheral blood were drawn from each donor into EDTA-treated Vacutainer tubes. Ficoll-Paque density-gradient centrifugation was used to isolate PBMCs, with at least 7 million per sample. Trizol reagent was used to extract total RNA from the PBMCs, yielding at least 5 micrograms per sample. For every donor, flow cytometry on a PBMC aliquot measured the percentage of naive CD45RAhigh/CD27high T cells. The library came from 5' RACE. Sequencing took place on an Illumina HiSeq 2500. A second about 7 to 12 cycle PCR used a sample-barcoded 5' primer and a J-beta primer mix. A unique molecular identifier was introduced onto each TCR beta cDNA molecule by a template-switch 5' adaptor carrying 12 random nucleotides. Each sample yielded at least 3 million CDR3-containing paired-end reads. All of the RNA was converted into first-strand cDNA using the Mint cDNA synthesis kit, with a TRBC-specific oligonucleotide serving as the primer. After uracil-DNA glycosylase treatment, a first 18-cycle PCR used universal primers M1SS and BC2_uni_R on all cDNA. The original pipeline was this. For normalization, 1 million high-quality reads, each with a distinct molecular identifier, were randomly selected from each sample. Instead of being binned into consensus sequences, reads with shared molecular identifiers were discarded. CDR3 identification, clonotype clustering and error correction used MiTCR with a Q25 quality threshold and the strictest error-elimination algorithm. A nonparametric unseen species model using Euler transformation provided a lower-bound estimate of total TCR beta diversity. TCRdb reprocessed the public reads (quality trimming at Q25 with fastp, clone calling with MiXCR) and kept in-frame beta chains. Rows with one shared CDR3 protein collapse into an entry with the most common genes and DNA. The V and J calls here are based on TCRdb, not the publication. The sample table contains around 800,000 distinct CDR3 sequences; only one count was recorded for about 55% of them. The ten biggest clones cover under 50% of the sample.

Trimming removed 2 bases from V and 8 bases from J, leaving 8 bases between the germline ends. Including the terminal cysteine and phenylalanine, the CDR3 comprises 12 residues. This entry keeps only the CDR3 DNA: 36 bases, framed from base 1. From a lookup of the germline V gene, CDR1 and CDR2 are SGHRS and YFSETQ. The chain is assembled from TRBV5-1 and TRBJ2-1; confidence is insufficient to name the D gene. This clonotype was obtained from a man aged 80 or over in good health. The material sequenced was blood. The DNA is as follows: TGCGCCAGCAGCTTCCCGGCGGATGAGCAGTTCTTC. The translation is CASSFPADEQFF.